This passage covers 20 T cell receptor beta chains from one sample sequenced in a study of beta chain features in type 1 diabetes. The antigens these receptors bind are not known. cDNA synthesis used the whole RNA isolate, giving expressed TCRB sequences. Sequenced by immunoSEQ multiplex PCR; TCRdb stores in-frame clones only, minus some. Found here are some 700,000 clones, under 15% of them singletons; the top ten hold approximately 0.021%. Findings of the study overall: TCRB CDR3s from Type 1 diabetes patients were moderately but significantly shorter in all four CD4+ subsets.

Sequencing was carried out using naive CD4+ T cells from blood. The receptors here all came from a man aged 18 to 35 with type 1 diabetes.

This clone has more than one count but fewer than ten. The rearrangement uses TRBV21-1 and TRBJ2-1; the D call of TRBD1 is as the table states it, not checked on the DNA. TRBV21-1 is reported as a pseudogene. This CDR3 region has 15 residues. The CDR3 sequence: CASSKLGQLYNEQFF. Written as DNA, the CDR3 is TGTGCCAGCAGCAAGTTGGGACAGCTGTACAATGAGCAGTTCTTC.

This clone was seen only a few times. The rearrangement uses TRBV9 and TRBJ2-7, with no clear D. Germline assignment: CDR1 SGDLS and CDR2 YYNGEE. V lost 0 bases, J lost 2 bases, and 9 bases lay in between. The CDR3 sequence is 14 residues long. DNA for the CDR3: TGTGCCAGCAGCGTAGGTAGTGAGACCTACGAGCAGTACTTC. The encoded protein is CASSVGSETYEQYF.

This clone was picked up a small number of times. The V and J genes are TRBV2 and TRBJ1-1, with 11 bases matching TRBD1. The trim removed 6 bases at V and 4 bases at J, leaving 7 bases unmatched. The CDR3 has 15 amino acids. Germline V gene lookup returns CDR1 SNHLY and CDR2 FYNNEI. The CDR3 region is CASSPGDRGVTEAFF. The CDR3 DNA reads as TGTGCCAGCAGCCCGGGGGACAGGGGGGTCACTGAAGCTTTCTTT.

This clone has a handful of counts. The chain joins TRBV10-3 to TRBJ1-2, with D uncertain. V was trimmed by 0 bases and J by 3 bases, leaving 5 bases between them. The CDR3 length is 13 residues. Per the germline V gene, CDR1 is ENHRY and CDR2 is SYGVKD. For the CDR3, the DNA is TGTGCCATCAGTGAGTCGGCAGACTATGGCTACACCTTC. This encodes CAISESADYGYTF.

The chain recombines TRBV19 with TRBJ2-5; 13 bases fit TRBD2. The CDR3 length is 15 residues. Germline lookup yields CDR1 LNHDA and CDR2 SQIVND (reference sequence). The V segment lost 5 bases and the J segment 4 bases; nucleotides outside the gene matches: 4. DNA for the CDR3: TGTGCCAGTAGTTTAGGACTAGCGGGGGCAGAGACCCAGTACTTC. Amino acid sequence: CASSLGLAGAETQYF.

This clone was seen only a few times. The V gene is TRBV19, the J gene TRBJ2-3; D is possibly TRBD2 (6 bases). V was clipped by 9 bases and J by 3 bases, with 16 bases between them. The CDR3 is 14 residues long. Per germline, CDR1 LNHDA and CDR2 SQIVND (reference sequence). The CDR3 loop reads CASGRGTLTDTQYF. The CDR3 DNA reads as TGTGCCAGCGGCCGAGGGACTCTTACAGATACGCAGTATTTT.

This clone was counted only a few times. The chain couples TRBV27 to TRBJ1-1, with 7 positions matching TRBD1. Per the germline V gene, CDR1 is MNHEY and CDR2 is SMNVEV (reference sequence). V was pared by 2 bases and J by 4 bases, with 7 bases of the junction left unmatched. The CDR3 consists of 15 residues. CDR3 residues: CASSLQGVLSTEAFF. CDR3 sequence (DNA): TGTGCCAGCAGTTTACAGGGGGTTTTGAGCACTGAAGCTTTCTTT.

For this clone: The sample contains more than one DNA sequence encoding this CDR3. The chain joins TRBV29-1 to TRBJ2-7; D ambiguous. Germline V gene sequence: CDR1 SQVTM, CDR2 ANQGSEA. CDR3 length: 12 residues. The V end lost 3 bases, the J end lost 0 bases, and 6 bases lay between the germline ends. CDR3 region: CSVEGSSYEQYF. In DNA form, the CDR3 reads TGCAGCGTTGAGGGCAGCTCCTACGAGCAGTACTTC.

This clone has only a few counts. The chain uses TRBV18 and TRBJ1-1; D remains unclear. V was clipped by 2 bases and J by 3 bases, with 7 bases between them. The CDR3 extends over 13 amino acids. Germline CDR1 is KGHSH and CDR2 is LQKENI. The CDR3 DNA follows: TGTGCCAGCTCACCAACCGAGGACACTGAAGCTTTCTTT. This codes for CASSPTEDTEAFF.

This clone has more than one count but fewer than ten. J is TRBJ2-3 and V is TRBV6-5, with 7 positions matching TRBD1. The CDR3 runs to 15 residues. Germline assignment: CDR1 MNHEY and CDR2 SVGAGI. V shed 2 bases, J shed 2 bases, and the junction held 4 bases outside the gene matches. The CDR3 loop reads CASSYGGQYTDTQYF. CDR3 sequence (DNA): TGTGCCAGCAGTTACGGGGGACAGTACACAGATACGCAGTATTTT.

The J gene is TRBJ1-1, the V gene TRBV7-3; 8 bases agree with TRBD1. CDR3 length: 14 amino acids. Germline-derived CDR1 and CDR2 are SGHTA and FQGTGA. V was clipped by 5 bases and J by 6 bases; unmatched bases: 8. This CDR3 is CASSAGQGTAEAFF. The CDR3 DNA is TGTGCCAGCAGCGCTGGACAGGGTACCGCTGAAGCTTTCTTT.

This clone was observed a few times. CDR3 DNA sequence: TGTGCCAGCAGCTTAGCGATACCAGGGGATGGCTACACCTTC. As protein: CASSLAIPGDGYTF. The chain carries TRBV7-9 and TRBJ1-2; possible D gene TRBD1, 6 bases. CDR3 length: 14 residues. CDR1 and CDR2 from the germline V gene are SEHNR and FQNEAQ (reference sequence). V lost 0 bases and J 6 bases, leaving 11 bases between the germline ends. Together with reference TRBV7-9 and TRBJ1-2, the CDR3 gives the full variable domain: DTGVSQNPRHKITKRGQNVTFRCDPISEHNRLYWYRQTLGQGPEFLTYFQNEAQLEKSRLLSDRFSAERPKGSFSTLEIQRTEQGDSAMYLCASSLAIPGDGYTFGSGTRLTVV.

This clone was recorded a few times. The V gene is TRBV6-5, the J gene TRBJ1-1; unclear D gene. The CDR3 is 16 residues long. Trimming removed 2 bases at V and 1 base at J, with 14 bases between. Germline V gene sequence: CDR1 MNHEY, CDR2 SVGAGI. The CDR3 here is CASSYTPDGGNTEAFF. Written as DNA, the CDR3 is TGTGCCAGCAGTTACACTCCGGACGGAGGGAACACTGAAGCTTTCTTT.

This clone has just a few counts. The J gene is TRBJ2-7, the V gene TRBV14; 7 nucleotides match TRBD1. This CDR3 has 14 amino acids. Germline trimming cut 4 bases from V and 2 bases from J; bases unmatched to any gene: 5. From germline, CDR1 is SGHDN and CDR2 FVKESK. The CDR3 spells CASSLRTGAYEQYF. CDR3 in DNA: TGTGCCAGCAGCCTAAGAACAGGGGCCTACGAGCAGTACTTC.

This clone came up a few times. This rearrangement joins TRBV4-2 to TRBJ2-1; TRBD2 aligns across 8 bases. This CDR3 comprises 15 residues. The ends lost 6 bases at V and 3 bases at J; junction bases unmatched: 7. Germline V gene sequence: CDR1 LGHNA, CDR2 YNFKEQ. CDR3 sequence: CASSHSGDLYNEQFF. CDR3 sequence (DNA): TGTGCCAGCAGTCATAGCGGGGATCTCTACAATGAGCAGTTCTTC.

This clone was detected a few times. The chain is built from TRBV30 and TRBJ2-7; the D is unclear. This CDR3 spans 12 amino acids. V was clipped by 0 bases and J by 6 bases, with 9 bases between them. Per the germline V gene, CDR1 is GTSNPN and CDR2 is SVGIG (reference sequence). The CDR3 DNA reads TGTGCCTGGAGTGTACACAAGCTCGAGCAGTACTTC. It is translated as CAWSVHKLEQYF.

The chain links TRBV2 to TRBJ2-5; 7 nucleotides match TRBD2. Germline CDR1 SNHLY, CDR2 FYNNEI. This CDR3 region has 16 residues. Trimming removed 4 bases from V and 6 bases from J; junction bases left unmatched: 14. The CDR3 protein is CASSASGGPVLQTQYF. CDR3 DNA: TGTGCCAGCAGTGCCTCGGGGGGACCTGTTCTGCAGACCCAGTACTTC.

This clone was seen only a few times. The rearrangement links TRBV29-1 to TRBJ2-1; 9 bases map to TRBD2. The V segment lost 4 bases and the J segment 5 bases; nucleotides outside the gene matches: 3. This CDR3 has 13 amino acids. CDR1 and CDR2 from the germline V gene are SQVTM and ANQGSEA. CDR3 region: CSVVSGGNNEQFF. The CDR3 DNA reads TGCAGCGTTGTGAGCGGGGGGAACAATGAGCAGTTCTTC.

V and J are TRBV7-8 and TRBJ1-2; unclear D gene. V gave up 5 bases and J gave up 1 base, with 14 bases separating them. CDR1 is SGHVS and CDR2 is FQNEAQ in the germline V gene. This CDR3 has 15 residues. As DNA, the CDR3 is TGTGCCAGCAGCGCAGTAGGACCAGATAACTATGGCTACACCTTC. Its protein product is CASSAVGPDNYGYTF. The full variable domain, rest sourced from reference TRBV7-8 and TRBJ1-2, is GAGVSQSPRYKVAKRGQDVALRCDPISGHVSLFWYQQALGQGPEFLTYFQNEAQLDKSGLPSDRFFAERPEGSVSTLKIQRTQQEDSAVYLCASSAVGPDNYGYTFGSGTRLTVV.

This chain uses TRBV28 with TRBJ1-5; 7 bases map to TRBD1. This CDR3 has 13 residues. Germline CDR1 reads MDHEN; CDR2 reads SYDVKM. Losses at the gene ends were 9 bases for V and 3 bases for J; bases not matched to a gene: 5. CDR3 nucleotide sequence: TGTGCCAGTGGACAGGTGATCAATCAGCCCCAGCATTTT. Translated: CASGQVINQPQHF. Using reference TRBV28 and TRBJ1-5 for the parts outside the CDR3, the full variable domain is DVKVTQSSRYLVKRTGEKVFLECVQDMDHENMFWYRQDPGLGLRLIYFSYDVKMKEKGDIPEGYSVSREKKERFSLILESASTNQTSMYLCASGQVINQPQHFGDGTRLSIL.